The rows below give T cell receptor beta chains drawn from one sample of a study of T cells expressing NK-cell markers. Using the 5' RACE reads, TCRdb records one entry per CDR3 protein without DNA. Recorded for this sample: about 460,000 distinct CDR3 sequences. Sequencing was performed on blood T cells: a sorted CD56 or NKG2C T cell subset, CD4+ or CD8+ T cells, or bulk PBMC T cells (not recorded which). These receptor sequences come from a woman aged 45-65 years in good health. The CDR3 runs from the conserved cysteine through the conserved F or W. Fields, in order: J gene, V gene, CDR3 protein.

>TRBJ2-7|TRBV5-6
CASSWGAINEQYF
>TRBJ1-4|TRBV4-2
CASSQDGQGWEKLFF
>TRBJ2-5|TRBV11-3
CASCPRISQPGQETQYF
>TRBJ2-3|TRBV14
CASSQFSILGTDTQYF
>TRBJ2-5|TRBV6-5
CASSPGGAGQETQYF
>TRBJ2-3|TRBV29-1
CSARTAQNTQYF
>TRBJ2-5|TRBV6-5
CASRMTGEQTQYF
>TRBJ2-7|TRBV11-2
CASSLGGTSGTQYEQYF
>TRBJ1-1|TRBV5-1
CASSLSGGLCFF
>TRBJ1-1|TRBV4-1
CASSQSGTGGQAFF
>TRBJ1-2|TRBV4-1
CASSQLRAGGSIYGYTF
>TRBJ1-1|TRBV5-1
CASSLALMNTEAFF
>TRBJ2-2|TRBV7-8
CASSWTGRPNTGELFF
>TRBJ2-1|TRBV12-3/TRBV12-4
CASGVRLGGNEQFF
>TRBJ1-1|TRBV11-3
CASSPGAEAYEAFF
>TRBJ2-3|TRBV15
CATSRGGSGRAIDTQYF
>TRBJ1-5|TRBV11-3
CASSRGEGQPQHF
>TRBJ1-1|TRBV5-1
CASSLVPGSLGTNTEAFF
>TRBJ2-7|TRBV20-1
CSAIQGAYEQYF